This T cell receptor (beta chain) was recorded in a study of beta chain features in type 1 diabetes. Study results and limitations: Type 1 diabetes patients had moderately but significantly shorter TCRB CDR3s in all four CD4+ subsets.

Isolated RNA was reverse transcribed in full, so expressed TCRB transcripts were sequenced. Profiling relied on immunoSEQ multiplex PCR, and the TCRdb table lists in-frame clones only, not all of them. Of fewer than 350,000 clones in the sample, approximately 16% were seen once. In its sample, this clone was seen a few times. Its antigen is as yet unknown. One heparinised blood draw, averaging about 0.11 L, came from each donor. By way of CD45RO/CCR7/CD25/CD127/CD95/CD27, the CD4+ regulatory, stem cell-like memory, central memory and naive cells were sorted. Sequenced sample: naive CD4+ T cells from blood. This TCR derives from a man aged 18-30 years with type 1 diabetes.

CDR3 residues: CSASPGYTF. The CDR3 DNA is TGCAGTGCTAGTCCGGGCTACACCTTC. The chain couples TRBV20-1 to TRBJ1-2; D is unclear. The V gene lost 3 bases and the J gene lost 8 bases, with 4 bases spanning the gap. The CDR3 runs 9 residues. Germline values: CDR1 DFQATT, CDR2 SNEGSKA (reference sequence).